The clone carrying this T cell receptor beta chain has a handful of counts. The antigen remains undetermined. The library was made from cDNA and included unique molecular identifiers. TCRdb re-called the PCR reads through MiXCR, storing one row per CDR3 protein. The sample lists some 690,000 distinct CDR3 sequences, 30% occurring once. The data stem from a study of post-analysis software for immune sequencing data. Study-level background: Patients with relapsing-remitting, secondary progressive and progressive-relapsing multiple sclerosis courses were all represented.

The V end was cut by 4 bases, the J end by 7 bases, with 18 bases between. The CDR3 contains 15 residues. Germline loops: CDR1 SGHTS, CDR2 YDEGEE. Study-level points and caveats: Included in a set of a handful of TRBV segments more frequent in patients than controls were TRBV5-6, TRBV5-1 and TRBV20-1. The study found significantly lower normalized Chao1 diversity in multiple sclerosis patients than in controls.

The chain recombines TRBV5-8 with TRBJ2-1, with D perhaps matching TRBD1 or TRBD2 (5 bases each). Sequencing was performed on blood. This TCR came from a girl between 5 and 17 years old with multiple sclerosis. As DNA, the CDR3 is TGTGCCAGCAGCGACCACGGGACGGTTGTAAATGAGCAGTTCTTC. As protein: CASSDHGTVVNEQFF.